Below, 22 T cell receptor beta chains from the same sample are listed, as sequenced in a study of identical twins listed by TCRdb under 2016. The library was produced with 5' RACE. TCRdb records Illumina HiSeq 2000 as the sequencer. TCRdb handled the public reads itself, with Q25 trimming in fastp and clone calling in MiXCR, and kept productive beta chains. Rows matching on CDR3 protein sequence are summarized as one entry with the most common DNA and genes. Within this sample are 700,000 or so distinct CDR3 sequences, with roughly 20% of them counted one time only. Roughly 4% of the sample rests with the top ten. These same records also appear under a second study, on T cells expressing NK-cell markers.

The sequenced sample was PBMCs. These receptors were collected from a woman in her late teens or twenties in good health.

This chain links TRBV18 with TRBJ2-5, with 11 bases fitting TRBD1. The germline V gene has CDR1 KGHSH and CDR2 LQKENI. The CDR3 consists of 15 residues. J lost 4 bases, V lost 5 bases, and 6 bases had no gene match. The CDR3 spells CASSTPGTGGETQYF. CDR3 in DNA: TGTGCCAGCTCAACCCCCGGGACAGGGGGAGAGACCCAGTACTTC.

The gene calls are TRBV12-3 or TRBV12-4 and TRBJ2-1, with TRBD1 matching over 10 bases. The CDR3 extends over 16 amino acids. Unmatched junction bases numbered 9, after V lost 3 bases and J lost 7 bases. CDR3 sequence reads: CASSFLIRDRGNEQFF. CDR3 DNA: TGTGCCAGCAGTTTCCTTATCCGGGACAGGGGAAATGAGCAGTTCTTC.

Concerning this clonotype itself: The junction departs from germline at one end; a sequencing error may be responsible. The chain combines TRBV20-1 with TRBJ2-1; 9 bases fit TRBD2. The CDR3 runs to 13 residues. Germline values: CDR1 DFQATT, CDR2 SNEGSKA (reference sequence). The CDR3 protein is CSARGAGGIIAIF. The CDR3, as DNA: TGCAGTGCTAGAGGCGCGGGAGGGATCATTGCGATCTTC.

This chain links TRBV27 with TRBJ2-7; TRBD1 agrees at 7 bases. Germline V gene sequence: CDR1 MNHEY, CDR2 SMNVEV (reference sequence). V was pared by 4 bases and J by 0 bases, with 6 bases of the junction left unmatched. This CDR3 spans 15 amino acids. CDR3 amino acids: CASSSRTGSSYEQYF. DNA for the CDR3: TGTGCCAGCAGTTCGCGGACAGGAAGCTCCTACGAGCAGTACTTC.

V usage is TRBV18 and J usage is TRBJ2-1; D is perhaps TRBD2 (6 bases). CDR1 is KGHSH and CDR2 is LQKENI in the germline V gene. V lost 3 bases to trimming and J lost 6 bases, with 15 bases between them. The CDR3 spans 15 residues. The CDR3 DNA sequence: TGTGCCAGCTCACCCGCGGCTCCCGGGGGCAATGAGCAGTTCTTC. Translation: CASSPAAPGGNEQFF. Based on the CDR3 plus reference TRBV18 and TRBJ2-1, the full variable domain is NAGVMQNPRHLVRRRGQEARLRCSPMKGHSHVYWYRQLPEEGLKFMVYLQKENIIDESGMPKERFSAEFPKEGPSILRIQQVVRGDSAAYFCASSPAAPGGNEQFFGPGTRLTVL.

The gene calls are TRBV5-1 and TRBJ2-7; weak D call: TRBD1 (6 bases). V lost 2 bases and J 0 bases, leaving 18 bases between the germline ends. This CDR3 spans 17 amino acids. Germline V lookup: CDR1 SGHRS, CDR2 YFSETQ. This chain's CDR3 is CASSFTSGTTSSYEQYF. CDR3 in DNA: TGCGCCAGCAGCTTTACATCCGGGACAACGAGCTCCTACGAGCAGTACTTC.

There are many counts of this clonotype. This rearrangement joins TRBV7-9 to TRBJ2-7; 10 bases match TRBD1. From germline, CDR1 is SEHNR and CDR2 FQNEAQ (reference sequence). This CDR3 is 14 amino acids long. V lost 6 bases to trimming and J lost 4 bases; unmatched junction nucleotides: 6. CDR3 DNA sequence: TGTGCCAGCAGTCCGGGACAGGGGACTTACGAGCAGTACTTC. Translated, it gives CASSPGQGTYEQYF.

V is TRBV7-9 and J is TRBJ2-5, with 9 positions matching TRBD1. CDR1 and CDR2 from the germline V gene are SEHNR and FQNEAQ (reference sequence). The V gene end was trimmed by 3 bases and the J gene end by 0 bases; junction bases not matched to a gene: 8. There are 17 residues in the CDR3. The CDR3 nucleotides are TGTGCCAGCAGCTTTCGACAGGGGGTCCTGTACCAAGAGACCCAGTACTTC. Protein product: CASSFRQGVLYQETQYF.

This clonotype was seen only a few times. This chain uses TRBV4-2 with TRBJ2-6; the match to TRBD2 covers 11 bases. The J segment lost 2 bases and the V segment lost 3 bases, leaving 12 bases of the junction unmatched. The CDR3 totals 20 residues. Germline CDR1 is LGHNA and CDR2 is YNFKEQ. This chain's CDR3 is CASSHTSGASGGTGANVLTF. CDR3 DNA sequence: TGTGCCAGCAGCCACACCTCCGGAGCTAGCGGGGGGACTGGGGCCAACGTCCTGACTTTC.

This clonotype was recorded a few times. The chain is built from TRBV5-4 and TRBJ2-1; TRBD2 matches 7 bases. Germline trimming cut 0 bases from V and 3 bases from J; bases unmatched to any gene: 9. There are 17 residues in the CDR3. The germline V gene has CDR1 SGHNT and CDR2 YYREEE (reference sequence). For the CDR3, the DNA is TGTGCCAGCAGCTTGGTAGGACGGGGGGTATACTACAATGAGCAGTTCTTC. Residues: CASSLVGRGVYYNEQFF.

This chain joins TRBV20-1 and TRBJ1-4; TRBD1 matches 9 bases. The CDR3 loop spans 15 amino acids. Germline CDR1 is DFQATT and CDR2 is SNEGSKA (reference sequence). Losses at the gene ends were 3 bases for V and 8 bases for J; bases not matched to a gene: 10. CDR3 nucleotides: TGCAGTGCTAGGTCGCCCGGGACAGGGAACGAAAAACTGTTTTTT. Translation: CSARSPGTGNEKLFF.

This clonotype was recorded a few times. CDR3 DNA sequence: TGTGCCAGCAGCCAAGATTTCAGCGTCAGGAGAGAGACCCAGTACTTC. This translates into CASSQDFSVRRETQYF. J is TRBJ2-5 and V is TRBV14; no reliable D call. V lost 0 bases and J lost 4, with 15 bases in between. There are 16 residues in the CDR3. Germline values: CDR1 SGHDN, CDR2 FVKESK.

There are a few counts of this clonotype. The chain couples TRBV27 to TRBJ2-7; D possibly corresponds to TRBD2 (5 bases). The CDR3 totals 13 residues. Germline-derived CDR1 and CDR2 are MNHEY and SMNVEV (reference sequence). V lost 6 bases and J lost 3, with 12 bases in between. CDR3 protein: CASRNRGVYEQYF. As DNA, the CDR3 is TGTGCCAGCAGGAACCGGGGAGTCTACGAGCAGTACTTC.

This clonotype was observed a handful of times. The genes are TRBV7-2 and TRBJ1-1; D gene uncertain. Trimming stripped 2 bases from V and 4 bases from J, with 8 bases between. The CDR3 is 13 amino acids. The germline V gene encodes CDR1 SGHTA and CDR2 FQGNSA. The CDR3 nucleotides read TGTGCCAGCAGCTTACGGCAGGCCACTGAAGCTTTCTTT. Protein: CASSLRQATEAFF.

V gene TRBV7-2 combines with J gene TRBJ2-2, with 8 bases fitting TRBD2. Germline assignment: CDR1 SGHTA and CDR2 FQGNSA. This CDR3 has 15 residues. J was trimmed by 6 bases and V by 3 bases; bases with no gene match: 6. In nucleotides, the CDR3 is TGTGCCAGCAGCTTTGTGGGACTAGAGGCCGGGGAGCTGTTTTTT. This gives the protein CASSFVGLEAGELFF. The complete variable domain, with remaining parts taken from reference TRBV7-2 and TRBJ2-2, reads GAGVSQSPSNKVTEKGKDVELRCDPISGHTALYWYRQSLGQGLEFLIYFQGNSAPDKSGLPSDRFSAERTGGSVSTLTIQRTQQEDSAVYLCASSFVGLEAGELFFGEGSRLTVL.

The CDR3 region is CASSLEASGRGGQNIQYF. The CDR3 bases are TGTGCCAGCAGCTTGGAAGCTAGCGGGAGGGGGGGGCAAAACATTCAGTACTTC. The gene calls are TRBV5-5 and TRBJ2-4; 12 bases match TRBD2. Germline lookup yields CDR1 SGHKS and CDR2 YYEKEE (reference sequence). J gave up 5 bases and V 0 bases, and 9 bases lay outside the gene matches. The CDR3 loop spans 18 amino acids.

This clonotype has a handful of counts. The genes are TRBV12-3 or TRBV12-4 and TRBJ2-3; 7 nucleotides agree with TRBD1. The CDR3 runs 17 residues. J was trimmed by 1 base and V by 3 bases; bases with no gene match: 10. The CDR3 coding sequence is TGTGCCAGCAGTTTTTTAAGAAGGGGGCTTCGCACAGATACGCAGTATTTT. Translation gives CASSFLRRGLRTDTQYF.

The CDR3 sequence is CSVSLAGSAQFF. The CDR3 coding sequence is TGCAGCGTATCCTTAGCGGGATCTGCGCAGTTCTTC. The genes are TRBV29-1 and TRBJ2-1; 8 nucleotides align to TRBD2. The CDR3 has 12 amino acids. Germline V gives CDR1 SQVTM, CDR2 ANQGSEA. With V trimmed by 6 bases and J by 12 bases, 10 bases remained unmatched.

This clonotype was seen a few times. CDR3 amino acids: CSVKGIYEQYF. CDR3 DNA: TGCAGTGTTAAAGGGATCTACGAGCAGTACTTC. The chain carries TRBV20-1 and TRBJ2-7; D remains ambiguous. The germline V and J ends were trimmed by 7 bases and 3 bases, with 10 bases remaining between them. The germline V gene has CDR1 DFQATT and CDR2 SNEGSKA (reference sequence). The CDR3 is made up of 11 amino acids.

This clonotype has a handful of counts. V is TRBV6-2 or TRBV6-3 and J is TRBJ2-1, with a tentative D call TRBD1 (6 bases). The germline V gene encodes CDR1 MNHEY and CDR2 SVGEGT. The germline V and J ends were trimmed by 4 bases and 7 bases, with 14 bases remaining between them. The CDR3 runs 14 residues. CDR3 protein: CASSSDRKRNEQFF. The CDR3 nucleotides read TGTGCCAGCAGTTCCGACAGGAAACGAAATGAGCAGTTCTTC.

There are many counts of this clonotype. The chain uses TRBV7-2 and TRBJ2-3; possibly TRBD1 or TRBD2 for D (5 bases each). Trimming removed 5 bases at V and 6 bases at J, with 21 bases between. Looked up from germline, CDR1 is SGHTA and CDR2 is FQGNSA. This CDR3 spans 16 amino acids. The CDR3 DNA is TGTGCCAGCAGCGTTGCCGGGACCTGGAGGTCGGATACGCAGTATTTT. It translates to CASSVAGTWRSDTQYF. Drawing the rest from reference TRBV7-2 and TRBJ2-3, the complete variable domain is GAGVSQSPSNKVTEKGKDVELRCDPISGHTALYWYRQSLGQGLEFLIYFQGNSAPDKSGLPSDRFSAERTGGSVSTLTIQRTQQEDSAVYLCASSVAGTWRSDTQYFGPGTRLTVL.

This clonotype was observed at least ten times. The J gene is TRBJ2-1, the V gene TRBV7-2, with 8 bases lining up with TRBD2. V was clipped by 4 bases and J by 4 bases; unmatched bases: 12. The CDR3 is 17 residues long. Germline loops: CDR1 SGHTA, CDR2 FQGNSA. The CDR3 DNA sequence: TGTGCCAGCAGCTACTTGGGGGGTTCTAGCGGGTACAATGAGCAGTTCTTC. As protein: CASSYLGGSSGYNEQFF.